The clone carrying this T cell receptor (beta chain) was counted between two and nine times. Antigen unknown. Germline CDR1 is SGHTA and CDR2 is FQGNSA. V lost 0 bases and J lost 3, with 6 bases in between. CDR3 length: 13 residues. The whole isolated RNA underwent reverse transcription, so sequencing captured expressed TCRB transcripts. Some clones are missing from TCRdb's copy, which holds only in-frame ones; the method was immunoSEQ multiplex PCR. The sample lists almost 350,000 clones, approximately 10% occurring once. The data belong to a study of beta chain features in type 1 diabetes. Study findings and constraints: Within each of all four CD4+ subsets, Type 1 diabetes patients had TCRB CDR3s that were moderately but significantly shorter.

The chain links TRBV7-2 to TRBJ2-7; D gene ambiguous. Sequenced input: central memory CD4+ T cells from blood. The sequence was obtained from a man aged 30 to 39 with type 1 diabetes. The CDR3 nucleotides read TGTGCCAGCAGCTTAGCGCGTCTCTACGAGCAGTACTTC. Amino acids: CASSLARLYEQYF.